This T cell receptor (beta chain) was identified in a study of cytomegalovirus exposure and HLA in healthy donors. This clone was found a few times. Antigen unknown. Use of 60 Vbeta and 13 Jbeta primers characterized the PCR. TCRdb's table, derived via immunoSEQ multiplex PCR, lists solely in-frame clones and lacks some. The sample holds 100,000 to 150,000 clones, approximately 83% seen once. Whole-study results and caveats: Per published accounts, TCR beta sequences correctly predicted the HLA-A and HLA-B alleles of most subjects. TCR beta V- and J-gene trimming, according to a later analysis, was linked to a missense DCLRE1C variant. The classifier, whose performance was assessed in both the original and validation cohorts, reportedly diagnosed cytomegalovirus status with high specificity and sensitivity.

Per the germline V gene, CDR1 is MGHRA and CDR2 is YSYEKL. Trimming removed 0 bases from V and 7 bases from J; junction bases left unmatched: 7. The CDR3 is 16 amino acids. The TCR comes from a girl aged 2 to 10 in good health and CMV-seronegative. What was sequenced was PBMCs. The chain couples TRBV4-1 to TRBJ1-5; 9 bases are a match to TRBD1. The DNA of the CDR3 is TGCGCCAGCAGCCAAGATTTGGGACAGGGACGGCAGCCCCAGCATTTT. Translating it yields CASSQDLGQGRQPQHF.